Below are 9 T cell receptor beta chains sequenced from a single sample in a study of cytomegalovirus exposure and HLA in healthy donors. The study ran its PCR with 60 Vbeta and 13 Jbeta primers. The protocol was immunoSEQ multiplex PCR, while the TCRdb copy is restricted to in-frame clones and leaves out a portion. The table records some 150,000 clones, 76% of them present only once. The sequencing input was PBMCs. These receptors all stem from a female donor in good health and CMV-seropositive.

The chain employs TRBV7-9 and TRBJ1-6, with no clear D. The V gene lost 2 bases and the J gene lost 5 bases, with 10 bases spanning the gap. Germline values: CDR1 SEHNR, CDR2 FQNEAQ (reference sequence). The CDR3 has 15 amino acids. DNA for the CDR3: TGTGCCAGCAGCTTACAGTCCTCTCATAATTCACCCCTCCACTTT. This gives the protein CASSLQSSHNSPLHF.

The chain uses TRBV19 and TRBJ2-1; D is unclear. V lost 3 bases and J lost 7, with 7 bases in between. This CDR3 contains 12 residues. The V gene's germline CDR1 is LNHDA and CDR2 SQIVND (reference sequence). For the CDR3, the DNA is TGTGCCAGTAGTATTGGAGCGAATGAGCAGTTCTTC. Translating it yields CASSIGANEQFF.

The genes are TRBV11-2 and TRBJ2-3; tentatively, D is TRBD1 (6 bases). V lost 5 bases and J 4 bases, leaving 19 bases between the germline ends. The V gene's germline CDR1 is SGHAT and CDR2 FQNNGV. This CDR3 spans 16 amino acids. This chain's CDR3 is CASSRLQGPRADTQYF. The CDR3 bases are TGTGCCAGCAGCCGACTGCAGGGGCCCAGGGCAGATACGCAGTATTTT.

Here the CDR3 reads CASRADYSYEQYF. The CDR3 DNA reads TGTGCCAGCAGGGCTGACTACTCCTACGAGCAGTACTTC. The rearrangement uses TRBV6-6 and TRBJ2-7, with D maybe TRBD2 (5 bases). V lost 6 bases and J lost 0, with 9 bases in between. Germline assignment: CDR1 MNHNY and CDR2 SVGAGI (reference sequence). The CDR3 is 13 residues long.

This clone was counted a single time. This chain uses TRBV11-2 with TRBJ1-1; D uncertain. The CDR3 runs to 14 residues. V was cut by 2 bases and J by 11 bases, with 18 bases left in between. CDR1 and CDR2 from the germline V gene are SGHAT and FQNNGV. For the CDR3, the DNA is TGTGCCAGCAGCTTATCTCTTTTGGGCCCCTCCGCTTTCTTT. It is translated as CASSLSLLGPSAFF.

V and J are TRBV19 and TRBJ2-3; 8 positions agree with TRBD1. CDR1 is LNHDA and CDR2 is SQIVND in the germline V gene (reference sequence). The CDR3 sequence is 14 residues long. Germline trimming cut 6 bases from V and 5 bases from J; bases unmatched to any gene: 7. The CDR3 DNA reads TGTGCCAGTAGACCGGACAGGGTGCTAGATACGCAGTATTTT. It yields the protein CASRPDRVLDTQYF.

The sample holds one count of this clone. V usage is TRBV15 and J usage is TRBJ2-7; 12 bases align to TRBD2. The CDR3 has 16 residues. V was pared by 1 base and J by 7 bases, with 8 bases of the junction left unmatched. The germline V gene has CDR1 LNHNV and CDR2 YYDKDF (reference sequence). CDR3 amino acids: CATSRVSLAGGIEQYF. The CDR3 nucleotides read TGTGCCACCAGCAGAGTTTCACTAGCGGGGGGTATTGAGCAGTACTTC.

This chain connects TRBV5-6 to TRBJ2-5, with TRBD2 matching 12 bases. Trimming at V came to 1 base and at J to 3 bases, leaving 4 bases not matched to a gene. Per germline, CDR1 SGHDT and CDR2 YYEEEE. CDR3 length: 16 residues. CDR3: CASSLWGLAGKETQYF. The CDR3 coding sequence is TGTGCCAGCAGCTTGTGGGGACTAGCGGGCAAAGAGACCCAGTACTTC.

This clone has only a few counts. The chain joins TRBV7-8 to TRBJ2-3, with D perhaps TRBD2 (6 bases). The V gene's germline CDR1 is SGHVS and CDR2 FQNEAQ. The V end was cut by 5 bases, the J end by 0 bases, with 18 bases between. CDR3 size: 17 residues. CDR3 in DNA: TGTGCCAGCAGCCCAAACGTCGCGGGAACTAGCACAGATACGCAGTATTTT. Protein: CASSPNVAGTSTDTQYF. Drawing the rest from reference TRBV7-8 and TRBJ2-3, the complete variable domain is GAGVSQSPRYKVAKRGQDVALRCDPISGHVSLFWYQQALGQGPEFLTYFQNEAQLDKSGLPSDRFFAERPEGSVSTLKIQRTQQEDSAVYLCASSPNVAGTSTDTQYFGPGTRLTVL.